Below are 28 T cell receptor beta chains sequenced from a single sample in a study of response to subunit inactivated influenza vaccine. MiXCR, applied by TCRdb to the RT-PCR reads, yields one record per CDR3 protein. The sample records around 850,000 distinct CDR3 sequences, approximately 17% being singletons. Sequencing was performed on PBMCs from blood, taken around 5 days after vaccination. The receptor set was obtained from a man aged 50-60 years who received an inactivated influenza vaccine.

Only a few counts were recorded for this clonotype. The V call is TRBV9, the J call TRBJ2-3, with 9 bases identical to TRBD2. The CDR3 runs 15 residues. Germline-derived CDR1 and CDR2 are SGDLS and YYNGEE. The trim removed 2 bases at V and 2 bases at J, leaving 3 bases unmatched. CDR3 in amino acids: CASSVLAGNTDTQYF. The CDR3 DNA sequence: TGTGCCAGCAGCGTCCTAGCGGGAAACACAGATACGCAGTATTTT.

A few counts support this clonotype. The chain recombines TRBV4-2 with TRBJ1-2; D unclear. Germline assignment: CDR1 LGHNA and CDR2 YNFKEQ. Trimming stripped 0 bases from V and 1 base from J, with 9 bases between. CDR3 length: 15 amino acids. The CDR3 sequence is CASSQDTQLNYGYTF. The CDR3 DNA sequence: TGTGCCAGCAGCCAAGATACGCAGCTTAACTATGGCTACACCTTC.

This clonotype was observed many times. The chain is built from TRBV6-2 or TRBV6-3 and TRBJ2-6; D remains unclear. The CDR3 extends over 16 amino acids. Germline CDR1 is MNHEY and CDR2 is SVGEGT. V was clipped by 6 bases and J by 1 base, with 13 bases between them. CDR3 coding DNA: TGTGCCAGCAGCCCGAACCAAGGTTCTGGGGCCAACGTCCTGACTTTC. Residues: CASSPNQGSGANVLTF.

The chain uses TRBV20-1 and TRBJ2-1, with no clear D. Germline lookup yields CDR1 DFQATT and CDR2 SNEGSKA (reference sequence). Trimming took off 3 bases at V and 3 bases at J, with 12 bases between the two ends. This CDR3 comprises 14 residues. The CDR3: CSASSWGRYNEQFF. The CDR3 nucleotides are TGCAGTGCTAGCTCCTGGGGTCGCTACAATGAGCAGTTCTTC.

The chain has TRBV4-2 and TRBJ2-4, with 12 bases identical to TRBD2. In germline, CDR1 is LGHNA, CDR2 YNFKEQ. V dropped 1 base and J dropped 7; count of bases not matched to a gene: 5. The CDR3 runs to 16 residues. CDR3: CASSQGLAGVGNIQYF. DNA for the CDR3: TGTGCCAGCAGCCAAGGACTAGCGGGAGTGGGGAACATTCAGTACTTC.

V gene TRBV10-2 combines with J gene TRBJ1-1; 9 positions match TRBD1. The CDR3 is made up of 14 amino acids. V gave up 6 bases and J gave up 4 bases; unmatched junction bases: 6. The germline gives CDR1 WSHSY, CDR2 SAAADI. The CDR3 DNA sequence: TGCGCCAGCAGCCGGACAGGGGAAGGCACTGAAGCTTTCTTT. It translates to CASSRTGEGTEAFF.

The rearrangement joins TRBV11-2 to TRBJ2-3, with D hard to call. In germline, CDR1 is SGHAT, CDR2 FQNNGV. CDR3 length equals 16 residues. V lost 8 bases and J lost 6, with 24 bases in between. The CDR3 loop is CASVSLLLGRTDTQYF. The CDR3 DNA is TGTGCCAGCGTTTCCCTATTGCTCGGCCGGACGGATACGCAGTATTTT.

The chain uses TRBV12-3 or TRBV12-4 and TRBJ1-1; 9 positions match TRBD1. The CDR3 is 13 amino acids. Trimming took 5 bases from V and 8 from J; bases not matched to a gene: 6. CDR3 in amino acids: CASSQGTGREAFF. CDR3 in DNA: TGTGCCAGCAGTCAGGGGACAGGGAGGGAAGCTTTCTTT.

This clonotype was detected a few times. This chain connects TRBV15 to TRBJ2-1; D is perhaps TRBD2 (6 bases). This CDR3 is built from 16 residues. CDR1 LNHNV and CDR2 YYDKDF come from the germline V gene (reference sequence). Trimming removed 0 bases at V and 4 bases at J, with 13 bases between. CDR3 in amino acids: CATSRDPGVIYNEQFF. In DNA, the CDR3 is TGTGCCACCAGCAGAGATCCGGGGGTTATTTACAATGAGCAGTTCTTC.

This clonotype turned up a few times. The rearrangement uses TRBV28 and TRBJ1-3; a possible D gene is TRBD1 (6 bases). Germline V gene data show CDR1 as MDHEN and CDR2 as SYDVKM. The CDR3 has 17 residues. The V end was cut by 3 bases, the J end by 0 bases, with 15 bases between. The CDR3 loop reads CASSFPTGKSSGNTIYF. CDR3 DNA: TGTGCCAGCAGTTTCCCCACAGGGAAGAGCTCTGGAAACACCATATATTTT.

This chain links TRBV9 with TRBJ2-2, with D maybe TRBD2 (5 bases). This CDR3 contains 16 residues. V lost 0 bases and J 7 bases, leaving 16 bases between the germline ends. The germline CDR1 and CDR2 sequences are SGDLS and YYNGEE. CDR3 bases: TGTGCCAGCAGCGTAGGGTGGCGGAGTGGAGGCGGGGAGCTGTTTTTT. It translates to CASSVGWRSGGGELFF.

A few counts support this clonotype. The CDR3 spells CASSLVGGLAYEQYF. DNA of the CDR3: TGTGCCAGCAGCTTAGTCGGTGGGCTGGCCTACGAGCAGTACTTC. The J gene is TRBJ2-7, the V gene TRBV7-6; no clear D. The germline V gene has CDR1 SGHVS and CDR2 FNYEAQ. V was trimmed by 1 base and J by 2 bases, leaving 12 bases between them. The CDR3 extends over 15 amino acids. Full variable domain (remainder filled in from reference TRBV7-6 and TRBJ2-7): GAGVSQSPRYKVTKRGQDVALRCDPISGHVSLYWYRQALGQGPEFLTYFNYEAQQDKSGLPNDRFSAERPEGSISTLTIQRTEQRDSAMYRCASSLVGGLAYEQYFGPGTRLTVT.

The chain combines TRBV4-1 with TRBJ2-2; TRBD1 agrees at 8 bases. Unmatched junction bases numbered 6, after V lost 4 bases and J lost 5 bases. Germline V gives CDR1 MGHRA, CDR2 YSYEKL. The CDR3 runs 15 residues. CDR3 DNA: TGCGCCAGCAGCCTCCGGACAGGGATTACCGGGGAGCTGTTTTTT. Translated, it gives CASSLRTGITGELFF.

This clonotype showed up many times. This chain uses TRBV20-1 with TRBJ1-1, with TRBD1 matching 10 bases. The germline V gene encodes CDR1 DFQATT and CDR2 SNEGSKA (reference sequence). The length of the CDR3 is 14 residues. The V and J ends lost 6 bases and 9 bases, in that order; junction bases with no gene match: 13. CDR3 loop: CSAVPEDRGFQAFF. The CDR3 DNA reads TGCAGTGCCGTACCCGAGGACAGGGGGTTTCAAGCTTTCTTT.

This chain links TRBV20-1 with TRBJ2-1; D gene uncertain. The CDR3 contains 15 residues. Germline V gene data show CDR1 as DFQATT and CDR2 as SNEGSKA (reference sequence). V lost 2 bases and J lost 0, with 11 bases in between. CDR3 sequence (DNA): TGCAGTGCTAGAAGATTCTTGAGCTCCTACAATGAGCAGTTCTTC. Protein product: CSARRFLSSYNEQFF.

The chain uses TRBV20-1 and TRBJ1-2, with no clear D. Trimming removed 5 bases at V and 2 bases at J, with 18 bases between. This CDR3 spans 15 amino acids. The germline gives CDR1 DFQATT, CDR2 SNEGSKA (reference sequence). The CDR3 loop is CSAPIVRWRNYGYTF. DNA of the CDR3: TGCAGTGCTCCCATCGTGAGGTGGAGGAACTATGGCTACACCTTC.

The rearrangement links TRBV7-9 to TRBJ1-6; D unclear. The CDR3 covers 16 residues. Germline values: CDR1 SEHNR, CDR2 FQNEAQ (reference sequence). Between the trimmed V and J ends, which lost 5 bases and 1 base, there was a span of 12 bases. CDR3 sequence: CASSRSTWSYNSPLHF. CDR3 coding DNA: TGTGCCAGCAGCCGGTCAACATGGTCCTATAATTCACCCCTCCACTTT.

V is TRBV10-2 and J is TRBJ2-3; no definite D call. With 3 bases removed from V and 7 bases from J, the gap between germline ends came to 14 bases. Per the germline V gene, CDR1 is WSHSY and CDR2 is SAAADI. The CDR3 is 14 amino acids. The CDR3 DNA reads as TGCGCCAGCAGTGACCCGAACCTAGAGAATACGCAGTATTTT. Its protein is CASSDPNLENTQYF.

Only a few counts were recorded for this clonotype. V is TRBV9 and J is TRBJ2-7; 9 bases align to TRBD2. Germline CDR1 and CDR2: SGDLS and YYNGEE. The CDR3 covers 16 residues. J gave up 2 bases and V 0 bases, and 6 bases lay outside the gene matches. In DNA, the CDR3 is TGTGCCAGCAGCGTAGGTGGTAGCGGGAGTCCCTACGAGCAGTACTTC. It codes for CASSVGGSGSPYEQYF.

V and J are TRBV11-1 and TRBJ2-1, with D tentatively TRBD1 (8 bases). The CDR3 runs to 15 residues. Germline loops: CDR1 SGHAT, CDR2 FQDESV (reference sequence). The germline V and J ends were trimmed by 5 bases and 4 bases, with 15 bases remaining between them. CDR3 nucleotide sequence: TGTGCCAGCAGCCAAGACAGGGGAGGGTACAATGAGCAGTTCTTC. This encodes CASSQDRGGYNEQFF.

The V call is TRBV12-3 or TRBV12-4, the J call TRBJ1-2; TRBD1 aligns across 7 bases. V shed 6 bases and J 4 bases; nucleotides not matched to a gene: 5. The CDR3 covers 13 residues. CDR3 amino acids: CASSIDRVYGYTF. The CDR3 region has the DNA TGTGCCAGCAGCATCGACAGGGTCTATGGCTACACCTTC.

This clonotype was counted a few times. The rearrangement joins TRBV10-2 to TRBJ2-1; 11 positions agree with TRBD2. In germline, CDR1 is WSHSY, CDR2 SAAADI. The length of the CDR3 is 14 residues. V lost 3 bases and J lost 7; bases outside the gene matches: 2. Here the CDR3 DNA reads TGCGCCAGCAGTGAAGCTAGCGGGGGGAATGAGCAGTTCTTC. Translating it yields CASSEASGGNEQFF.

This clonotype was found a few times. This sequence joins TRBV5-1 and TRBJ2-1, with D possibly being TRBD1 (5 bases). The germline gives CDR1 SGHRS, CDR2 YFSETQ. The CDR3 is 15 residues long. Trimming took 0 bases from V and 4 from J, leaving 11 bases between them. The DNA of the CDR3 is TGCGCCAGCAGCTTGGCTGGACACCCGTACAATGAGCAGTTCTTC. Translating it yields CASSLAGHPYNEQFF.

At least ten counts were recorded for this clonotype. The chain uses TRBV20-1 and TRBJ2-7, with 7 bases identical to TRBD1. The trim removed 1 base at V and 0 bases at J, leaving 6 bases unmatched. Germline V gene lookup returns CDR1 DFQATT and CDR2 SNEGSKA (reference sequence). This CDR3 comprises 15 residues. In nucleotides, the CDR3 is TGCAGTGCTAGAGCCGTAGGACAGGTCTCCTACGAGCAGTACTTC. This gives the protein CSARAVGQVSYEQYF.

This clonotype has more than one count but fewer than ten. CDR3 amino acids: CASSNDALGRAEAFF. CDR3 DNA sequence: TGTGCCAGCAGCAACGATGCCCTCGGGAGGGCTGAAGCTTTCTTT. The chain links TRBV6-2 or TRBV6-3 to TRBJ1-1; no reliable D call. Trimming took 6 bases from V and 6 from J, leaving 20 bases between them. This CDR3 contains 15 residues. The V gene's germline CDR1 is MNHEY and CDR2 SVGEGT.

V usage is TRBV5-1 and J usage is TRBJ1-6; the D is unclear. CDR3 length: 13 residues. Trimming left V 1 base short and J 8 bases short, with 7 bases between. Germline CDR1 reads SGHRS; CDR2 reads YFSETQ. CDR3 sequence reads: CASSLTTDSPLHF. CDR3 DNA sequence: TGCGCCAGCAGCTTGACGACCGATTCACCCCTCCACTTT.

V gene TRBV4-3 combines with J gene TRBJ2-7; TRBD1 or TRBD2 may be the D gene (5 bases each). Germline values: CDR1 LGHNA, CDR2 YSLEER. CDR3 length: 14 residues. The V and J ends lost 1 base and 3 bases respectively, with 10 bases between them. The CDR3 sequence: CASSQAWGNYEQYF. The DNA of the CDR3 is TGCGCCAGCAGCCAAGCGTGGGGGAACTACGAGCAGTACTTC.

This clonotype was seen at least ten times. J is TRBJ1-5 and V is TRBV7-2; D uncertain. The CDR3 is made up of 14 amino acids. Germline CDR1 is SGHTA and CDR2 is FQGNSA. V was cut by 3 bases and J by 5 bases, with 11 bases left in between. The CDR3 coding sequence is TGTGCCAGCAGCTTTGGTAGATTGGATCAGCCCCAGCATTTT. Translation gives CASSFGRLDQPQHF. Using reference TRBV7-2 and TRBJ1-5 for the parts outside the CDR3, the full variable domain is GAGVSQSPSNKVTEKGKDVELRCDPISGHTALYWYRQSLGQGLEFLIYFQGNSAPDKSGLPSDRFSAERTGGSVSTLTIQRTQQEDSAVYLCASSFGRLDQPQHFGDGTRLSIL.